The 3 T cell receptor beta chains given below trace back to one sample, sequenced in a study of blood T cell repertoires in COVID-19. Sequencing used immunoSEQ multiplex PCR; TCRdb keeps in-frame clones, though not all of them. The data contain around 97,000 clones, under 90% of them singletons. The specimen was peripheral blood. The receptors come from a human donor in a cohort sampled during active or convalescent COVID-19.

This chain joins TRBV5-1 and TRBJ2-5; 10 nucleotides agree with TRBD1. Germline CDR1 is SGHRS and CDR2 is YFSETQ. This CDR3 is built from 14 residues. V lost 8 bases, J lost 4 bases, and 8 bases stayed unmatched. CDR3 region: CASRGTGVRETQYF. DNA for the CDR3: TGCGCCAGTAGGGGGACAGGGGTTCGAGAGACCCAGTACTTC.

The chain recombines TRBV9 with TRBJ1-3; 7 bases align to TRBD1. The CDR3 totals 14 residues. Germline values: CDR1 SGDLS, CDR2 YYNGEE. V lost 4 bases, J lost 4 bases, and 5 bases stayed unmatched. CDR3 residues: CASSLTGKGNTIYF. The CDR3 bases are TGTGCCAGCAGCCTGACAGGGAAGGGAAACACCATATATTTT.

This chain connects TRBV27 to TRBJ2-7; 9 bases map to TRBD1. Trimming removed 4 bases from V and 1 base from J; junction bases left unmatched: 5. This CDR3 has 15 residues. Per the germline V gene, CDR1 is MNHEY and CDR2 is SMNVEV (reference sequence). Here the CDR3 DNA reads TGTGCCAGCAGTTCATCCGGGACAGGGTCCTACGAGCAGTACTTC. It codes for CASSSSGTGSYEQYF.